A single sample is the source of the 3 T cell receptor beta chains below, sequenced in a study of T cell repertoires in cytomegalovirus infection. TCRdb ran MiXCR on the reads and lists one entry per CDR3 protein. The profile shows about 310,000 distinct CDR3 sequences, roughly 15% of them singletons. The sample consisted of PBMCs. The receptors were sampled from a human donor in good health (CMV status not recorded). Some clones in this sample may be carry-over from other donors' samples.

This clonotype was picked up many times. V is TRBV7-2 and J is TRBJ1-1, with D possibly being TRBD1 (6 bases). From germline, CDR1 is SGHTA and CDR2 FQGNSA. The CDR3 is 16 amino acids. The ends were cut back, 1 base at V and 1 base at J, with 13 bases in the middle. The CDR3 nucleotides read TGTGCCAGCAGCTTAGAAACAGGGCGGAGGAACACTGAAGCTTTCTTT. Its translation is CASSLETGRRNTEAFF.

Comments on this clonotype: A single base separates this from a much larger clone, so it may be a read error. The chain couples TRBV2 to TRBJ1-6, with 8 bases matching TRBD1. The CDR3 is 16 residues long. The V segment lost 5 bases and the J segment 7 bases; nucleotides outside the gene matches: 10. Germline lookup yields CDR1 SNHLY and CDR2 FYNNEI. The DNA of the CDR3 is TGTGCCAGCAGTTCGCGGACAGGGTTAAGAAATTCACCCCTCCACTTT. It yields the protein CASSSRTGLRNSPLHF. Supplemented by reference TRBV2 and TRBJ1-6, the full variable domain reads EPEVTQTPSHQVTQMGQEVILRCVPISNHLYFYWYRQILGQKVEFLVSFYNNEISEKSEIFDDQFSVERPDGSNFTLKIRSTKLEDSAMYFCASSSRTGLRNSPLHFGNGTRLTVT.

The sample holds many counts of this clonotype. The chain is built from TRBV7-9 and TRBJ2-3, with TRBD2 identical over 9 bases. The trim removed 5 bases at V and 2 bases at J, leaving 8 bases unmatched. This CDR3 has 16 amino acids. Per the germline V gene, CDR1 is SEHNR and CDR2 is FQNEAQ (reference sequence). CDR3 loop: CASSPGVAGDTDTQYF. The CDR3 coding sequence is TGTGCCAGCAGCCCCGGAGTAGCGGGGGACACAGATACGCAGTATTTT.